This TCR beta chain is from a study of T cell responses to AZD1222 COVID-19 vaccine. Study-level results: Seropositive AZD1222 recipients at baseline numbered only five or six. Spike-specific TCR breadth and depth were elevated following two AZD1222 doses. In a largely white British group with more females than males, clonal diversity was possibly underestimated.

CDR1 is GTSNPN, CDR2 SVGIG, per germline (reference sequence). V lost 4 bases, J lost 8 bases, and 17 bases lay in between. The length of the CDR3 is 13 residues. Of note for this clone: Its target is not known.

Sequenced by immunoSEQ multiplex PCR; TCRdb stores in-frame clones only, minus some. Counted here are fewer than 150,000 clones, 85% to 90% occurring once; the ten biggest clones make up roughly 3.8%. The material was peripheral blood, obtained 28 days after the second AZD1222 dose. The receptor comes from an adult who received the AZD1222 COVID-19 vaccine. The chain has TRBV30 and TRBJ1-2, with a possible D match to TRBD1 (6 bases). The CDR3 region has the DNA TGTGCCTGGATAGTGGGGGCGTCTGGCGGCTACACCTTC. Translated, it gives CAWIVGASGGYTF.